The 9 T cell receptor beta chains below were found in one sample sequenced in a study of blood T cell repertoires in COVID-19. Repertoires were generated with immunoSEQ multiplex PCR, while TCRdb's copy carries only in-frame clones and drops some. The sample records some 51,000 clones, about nine tenths being singletons. Sample: peripheral blood. These TCRs come from a human donor with active COVID-19. The donor label of this sample is uncertain.

The chain uses TRBV9 and TRBJ1-1; D might be TRBD1 (6 bases). V was pared by 4 bases and J by 3 bases, with 13 bases between. This CDR3 has 14 residues. Germline CDR1 SGDLS, CDR2 YYNGEE. CDR3: CASSPDQGYTEAFF. The CDR3 DNA sequence: TGTGCCAGCAGCCCGGACCAGGGGTACACTGAAGCTTTCTTT.

The count of this clone is one. The chain is built from TRBV7-3 and TRBJ2-1; 10 bases match TRBD2. The junction had 10 bases not matched to a gene; V was cut back by 3 bases and J by 2 bases. This CDR3 spans 18 amino acids. The germline V gene encodes CDR1 SGHTA and CDR2 FQGTGA. CDR3 nucleotides: TGTGCCAGCAGCTTGACGATCAGCGGGAGGGCCGCCTACAATGAGCAGTTCTTC. It is translated as CASSLTISGRAAYNEQFF.

The V gene is TRBV5-1, the J gene TRBJ1-2; possibly TRBD1 for D (5 bases). Germline lookup yields CDR1 SGHRS and CDR2 YFSETQ. Trimming removed 5 bases from V and 3 bases from J, with 8 bases in between. This CDR3 is 12 amino acids long. CDR3 bases: TGCGCCAGCAGGGACAATCACTATGGCTACACCTTC. Residues: CASRDNHYGYTF.

The rearrangement uses TRBV6-5 and TRBJ1-1; TRBD1 matches 7 bases. Germline lookup yields CDR1 MNHEY and CDR2 SVGAGI. The CDR3 runs to 14 residues. The J segment lost 2 bases and the V segment lost 2 bases, leaving 2 bases of the junction unmatched. This chain's CDR3 is CASSYGTANTEAFF. The CDR3 DNA is TGTGCCAGCAGTTACGGGACAGCTAACACTGAAGCTTTCTTT.

This clone was counted once. This chain connects TRBV15 to TRBJ2-7, with 7 bases matching TRBD2. The ends lost 5 bases at V and 2 bases at J; junction bases unmatched: 12. CDR1 LNHNV and CDR2 YYDKDF come from the germline V gene (reference sequence). This CDR3 is 16 amino acids long. In nucleotides, the CDR3 is TGTGCCACCAGCTTGCTCGGGACGGGACTAACCTACGAGCAGTACTTC. This translates into CATSLLGTGLTYEQYF.

The gene calls are TRBV7-9 and TRBJ2-7; 8 bases align to TRBD1. The CDR3 runs 14 residues. V dropped 5 bases and J dropped 4; count of bases not matched to a gene: 7. Germline V CDR1 and CDR2: SEHNR, FQNEAQ (reference sequence). Here the CDR3 reads CASSPRDRGYEQYF. The CDR3 coding sequence is TGTGCCAGCAGCCCTCGCGACAGGGGATACGAGCAGTACTTC.

The V and J genes are TRBV7-9 and TRBJ2-7; D perhaps matches TRBD2 (5 bases). CDR3 length: 15 residues. Deletions cut 3 bases from V and 3 bases from J, with 15 bases between. Germline lookup yields CDR1 SEHNR and CDR2 FQNEAQ (reference sequence). DNA for the CDR3: TGTGCCAGCAGCTTGGAACCCGGGATGAGCTACGAGCAGTACTTC. This translates into CASSLEPGMSYEQYF.

The V gene is TRBV5-5, the J gene TRBJ2-5, with TRBD1 matching 7 bases. This CDR3 comprises 13 residues. Trimming cost V 2 bases and J 4 bases; bases outside gene matches: 2. Germline values: CDR1 SGHKS, CDR2 YYEKEE (reference sequence). Here the CDR3 reads CASSLTGAETQYF. CDR3 in DNA: TGTGCCAGCAGCTTAACAGGGGCAGAGACCCAGTACTTC. The variable domain in full, completed from reference TRBV5-5 and TRBJ2-5, reads DAGVTQSPTHLIKTRGQQVTLRCSPISGHKSVSWYQQVLGQGPQFIFQYYEKEERGRGNFPDRFSARQFPNYSSELNVNALLLGDSALYLCASSLTGAETQYFGPGTRLLVL.

The chain employs TRBV29-1 and TRBJ2-7; 9 bases map to TRBD1. This CDR3 is built from 12 residues. J was trimmed by 6 bases and V by 7 bases; bases with no gene match: 7. Germline V CDR1 and CDR2: SQVTM, ANQGSEA. CDR3 nucleotides: TGCAGCGCAATGGGACAGGGTACCGAGCAGTACTTC. Its translation: CSAMGQGTEQYF.